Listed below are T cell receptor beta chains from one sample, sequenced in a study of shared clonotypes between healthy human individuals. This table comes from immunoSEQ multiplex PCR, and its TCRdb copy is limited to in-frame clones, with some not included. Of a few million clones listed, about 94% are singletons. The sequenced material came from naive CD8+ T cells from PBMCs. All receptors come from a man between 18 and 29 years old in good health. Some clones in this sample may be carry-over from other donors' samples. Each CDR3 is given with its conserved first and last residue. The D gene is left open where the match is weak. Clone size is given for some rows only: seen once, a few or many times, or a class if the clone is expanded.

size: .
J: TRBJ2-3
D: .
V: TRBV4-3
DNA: TGCGCCAGCAGCCAAGAGAACATCCGCGATACGCAGTATTTT
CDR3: CASSQENIRDTQYF

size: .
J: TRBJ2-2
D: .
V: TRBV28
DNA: TGTGCCAGCAGTCCACCCCCTAGGACACACAACACCGGGGAGCTGTTTTTT
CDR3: CASSPPPRTHNTGELFF

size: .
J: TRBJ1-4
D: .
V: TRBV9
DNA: TGTGCCAGCAGCCCCCAGTCCCGGACTAATGAAAAACTGTTTTTT
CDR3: CASSPQSRTNEKLFF

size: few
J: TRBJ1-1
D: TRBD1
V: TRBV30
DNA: TGTGCCTGGAGGGACAGGGACGGGCCCAACACTGAAGCTTTCTTT
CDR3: CAWRDRDGPNTEAFF

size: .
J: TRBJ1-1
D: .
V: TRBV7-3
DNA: TGTGCCAGCAGCTTATTGCACGAGGGAACTGAAGCTTTCTTT
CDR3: CASSLLHEGTEAFF

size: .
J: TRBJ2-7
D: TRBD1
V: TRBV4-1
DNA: TGCGCCAGCAGCCATCTGACAGGGTCCTACGAGCAGTACTTC
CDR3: CASSHLTGSYEQYF

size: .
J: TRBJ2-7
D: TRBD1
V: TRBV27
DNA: TGTGCCAGCAGCCCCGGGACAGGGGGCTACGAGCAGTACTTC
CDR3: CASSPGTGGYEQYF

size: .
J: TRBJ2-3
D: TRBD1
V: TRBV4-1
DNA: TGCGCCAGCAGCACCCGACAGGGGTCCACAGATACGCAGTATTTT
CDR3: CASSTRQGSTDTQYF

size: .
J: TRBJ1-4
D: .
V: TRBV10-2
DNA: TGCGCCAGCAGTGATACCGGTGGGGATTTGTTGAAACTGTTTTTT
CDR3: CASSDTGGDLLKLFF

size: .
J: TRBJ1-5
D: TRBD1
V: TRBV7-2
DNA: TGTGCCAGCAGCTTAGAATCCGGGACAGGGAATCAGCCCCAGCATTTT
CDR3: CASSLESGTGNQPQHF